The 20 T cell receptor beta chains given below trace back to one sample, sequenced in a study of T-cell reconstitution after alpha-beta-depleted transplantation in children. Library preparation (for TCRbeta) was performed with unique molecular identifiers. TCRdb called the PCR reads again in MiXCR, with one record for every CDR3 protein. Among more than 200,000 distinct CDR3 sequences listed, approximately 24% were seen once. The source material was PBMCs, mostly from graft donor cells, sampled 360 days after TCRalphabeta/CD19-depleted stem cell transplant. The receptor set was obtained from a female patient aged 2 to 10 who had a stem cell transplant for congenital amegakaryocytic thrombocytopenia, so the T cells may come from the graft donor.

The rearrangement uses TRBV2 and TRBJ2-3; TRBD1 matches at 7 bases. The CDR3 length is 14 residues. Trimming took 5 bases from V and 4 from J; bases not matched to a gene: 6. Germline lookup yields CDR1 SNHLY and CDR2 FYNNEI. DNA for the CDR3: TGTGCCAGCAGTTATCGCGACAGGGCAGATACGCAGTATTTT. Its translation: CASSYRDRADTQYF.

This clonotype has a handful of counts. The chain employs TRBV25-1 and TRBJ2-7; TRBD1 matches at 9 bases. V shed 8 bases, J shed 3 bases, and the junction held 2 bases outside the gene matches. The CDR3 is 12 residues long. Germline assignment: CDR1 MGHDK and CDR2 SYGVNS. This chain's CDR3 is CASETGGYEQYF. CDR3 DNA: TGTGCCAGCGAGACAGGGGGCTACGAGCAGTACTTC.

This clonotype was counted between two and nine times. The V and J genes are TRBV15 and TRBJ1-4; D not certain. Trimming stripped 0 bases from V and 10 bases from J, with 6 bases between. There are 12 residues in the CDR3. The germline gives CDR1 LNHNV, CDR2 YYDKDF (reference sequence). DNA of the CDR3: TGTGCCACCAGCAGAGATCGGGTAAAACTGTTTTTT. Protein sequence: CATSRDRVKLFF. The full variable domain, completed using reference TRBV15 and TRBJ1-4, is DAMVIQNPRYQVTQFGKPVTLSCSQTLNHNVMYWYQQKSSQAPKLLFHYYDKDFNNEADTPDNFQSRRPNTSFCFLDIRSPGLGDTAMYLCATSRDRVKLFFGSGTQLSVL.

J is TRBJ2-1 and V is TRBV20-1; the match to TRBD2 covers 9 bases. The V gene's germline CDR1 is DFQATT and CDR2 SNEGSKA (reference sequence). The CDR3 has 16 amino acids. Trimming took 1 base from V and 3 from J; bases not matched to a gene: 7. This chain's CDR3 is CSARAPGLANYNEQFF. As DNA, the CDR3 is TGCAGTGCTAGAGCGCCGGGACTAGCCAACTACAATGAGCAGTTCTTC.

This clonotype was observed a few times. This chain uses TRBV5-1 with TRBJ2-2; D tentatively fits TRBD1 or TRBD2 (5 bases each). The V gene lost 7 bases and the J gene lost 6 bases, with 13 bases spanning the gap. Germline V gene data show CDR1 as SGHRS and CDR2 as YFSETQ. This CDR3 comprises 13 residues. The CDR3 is CASDQGEAGELFF. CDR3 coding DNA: TGCGCCAGCGACCAGGGAGAGGCCGGGGAGCTGTTTTTT. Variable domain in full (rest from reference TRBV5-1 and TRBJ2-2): KAGVTQTPRYLIKTRGQQVTLSCSPISGHRSVSWYQQTPGQGLQFLFEYFSETQRNKGNFPGRFSGRQFSNSRSEMNVSTLELGDSALYLCASDQGEAGELFFGEGSRLTVL.

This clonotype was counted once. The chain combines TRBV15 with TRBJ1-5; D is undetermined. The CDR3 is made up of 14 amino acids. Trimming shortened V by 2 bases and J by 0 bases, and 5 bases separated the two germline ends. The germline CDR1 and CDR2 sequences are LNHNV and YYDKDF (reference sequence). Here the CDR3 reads CATSRLSSNQPQHF. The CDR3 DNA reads TGTGCCACCAGCAGACTCTCTAGCAATCAGCCCCAGCATTTT.

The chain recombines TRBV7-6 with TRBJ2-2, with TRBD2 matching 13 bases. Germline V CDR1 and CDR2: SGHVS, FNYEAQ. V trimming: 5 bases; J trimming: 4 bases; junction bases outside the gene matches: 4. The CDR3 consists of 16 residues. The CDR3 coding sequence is TGTGCCAGCAGCCCCTGGACTAGCGGGGGCACCGGGGAGCTGTTTTTT. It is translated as CASSPWTSGGTGELFF. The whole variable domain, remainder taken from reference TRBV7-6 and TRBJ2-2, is GAGVSQSPRYKVTKRGQDVALRCDPISGHVSLYWYRQALGQGPEFLTYFNYEAQQDKSGLPNDRFSAERPEGSISTLTIQRTEQRDSAMYRCASSPWTSGGTGELFFGEGSRLTVL.

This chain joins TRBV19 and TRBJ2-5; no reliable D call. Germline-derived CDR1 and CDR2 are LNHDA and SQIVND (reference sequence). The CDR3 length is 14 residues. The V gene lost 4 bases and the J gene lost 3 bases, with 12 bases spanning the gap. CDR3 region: CASSKSSGKETQYF. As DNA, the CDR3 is TGTGCCAGTAGTAAGAGTAGTGGAAAAGAGACCCAGTACTTC.

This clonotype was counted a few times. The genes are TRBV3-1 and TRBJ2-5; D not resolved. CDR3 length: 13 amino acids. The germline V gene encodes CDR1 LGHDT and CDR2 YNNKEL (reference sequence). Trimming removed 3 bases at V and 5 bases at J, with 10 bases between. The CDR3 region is CASSHNLRETQYF. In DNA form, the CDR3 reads TGTGCCAGCAGCCACAATTTGCGGGAGACCCAGTACTTC.

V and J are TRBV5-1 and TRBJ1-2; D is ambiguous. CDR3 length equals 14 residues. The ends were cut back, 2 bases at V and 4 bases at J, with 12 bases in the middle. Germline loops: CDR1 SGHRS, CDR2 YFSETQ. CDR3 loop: CASSFSGPPYGYTF. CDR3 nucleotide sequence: TGCGCCAGCAGCTTTTCCGGGCCTCCCTATGGCTACACCTTC.

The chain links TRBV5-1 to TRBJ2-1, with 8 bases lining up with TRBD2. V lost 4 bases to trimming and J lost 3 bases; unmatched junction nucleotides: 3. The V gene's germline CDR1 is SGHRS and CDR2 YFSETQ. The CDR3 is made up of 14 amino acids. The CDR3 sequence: CASSREGLYNEQFF. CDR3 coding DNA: TGCGCCAGCAGCCGGGAGGGCCTCTACAATGAGCAGTTCTTC.

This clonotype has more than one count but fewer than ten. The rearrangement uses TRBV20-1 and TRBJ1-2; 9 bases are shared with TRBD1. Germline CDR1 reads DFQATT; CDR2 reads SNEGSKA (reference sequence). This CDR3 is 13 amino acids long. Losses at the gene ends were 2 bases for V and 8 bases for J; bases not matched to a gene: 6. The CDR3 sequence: CSARLRDRVGYTF. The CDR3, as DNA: TGCAGTGCTAGACTACGGGACAGGGTCGGCTACACCTTC.

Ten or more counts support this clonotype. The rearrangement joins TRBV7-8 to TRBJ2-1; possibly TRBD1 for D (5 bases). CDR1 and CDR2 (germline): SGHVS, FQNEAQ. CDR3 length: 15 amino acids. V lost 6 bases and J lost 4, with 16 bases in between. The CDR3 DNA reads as TGTGCCAGCAGATCCCGTATGGGGCAGTACAATGAGCAGTTCTTC. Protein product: CASRSRMGQYNEQFF.

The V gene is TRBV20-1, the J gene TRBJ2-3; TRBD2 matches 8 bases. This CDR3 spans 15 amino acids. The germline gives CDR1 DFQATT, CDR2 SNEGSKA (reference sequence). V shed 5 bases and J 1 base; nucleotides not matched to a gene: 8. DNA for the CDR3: TGCAGTGCTCCTAGGCAAGCGGGAGGCACAGATACGCAGTATTTT. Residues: CSAPRQAGGTDTQYF.

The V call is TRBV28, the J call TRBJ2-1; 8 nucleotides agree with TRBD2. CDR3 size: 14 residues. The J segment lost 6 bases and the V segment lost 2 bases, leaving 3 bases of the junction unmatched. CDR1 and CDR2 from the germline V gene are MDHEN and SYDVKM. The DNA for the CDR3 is TGTGCCAGCAGTTTAACGGGAGGGATCAATGAGCAGTTCTTC. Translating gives CASSLTGGINEQFF.

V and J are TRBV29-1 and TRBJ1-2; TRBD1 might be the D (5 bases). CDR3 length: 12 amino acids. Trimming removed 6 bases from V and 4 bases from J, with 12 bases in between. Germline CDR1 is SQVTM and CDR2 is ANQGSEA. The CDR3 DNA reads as TGCAGCGTAGACGGGACCGCCTATGGCTACACCTTC. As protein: CSVDGTAYGYTF.

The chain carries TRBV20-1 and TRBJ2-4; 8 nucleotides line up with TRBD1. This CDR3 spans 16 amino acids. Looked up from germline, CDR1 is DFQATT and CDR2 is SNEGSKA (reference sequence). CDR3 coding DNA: TGCAGGACCATAGGACAGGGAAAAAAAGCCAAAAACATTCAGTACTTC. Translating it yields CRTIGQGKKAKNIQYF.

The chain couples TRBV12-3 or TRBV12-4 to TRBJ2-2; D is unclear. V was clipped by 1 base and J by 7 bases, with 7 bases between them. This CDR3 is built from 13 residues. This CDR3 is CASSLVRIGELFF. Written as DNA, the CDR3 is TGTGCCAGCAGTTTAGTAAGAATCGGGGAGCTGTTTTTT.

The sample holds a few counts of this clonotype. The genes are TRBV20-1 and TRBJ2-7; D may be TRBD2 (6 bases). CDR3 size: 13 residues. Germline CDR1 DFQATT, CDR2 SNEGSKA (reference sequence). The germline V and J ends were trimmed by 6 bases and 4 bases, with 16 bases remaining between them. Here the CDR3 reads CSAEAGTHYEQYF. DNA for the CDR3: TGCAGTGCCGAAGCGGGCACCCATTACGAGCAGTACTTC.

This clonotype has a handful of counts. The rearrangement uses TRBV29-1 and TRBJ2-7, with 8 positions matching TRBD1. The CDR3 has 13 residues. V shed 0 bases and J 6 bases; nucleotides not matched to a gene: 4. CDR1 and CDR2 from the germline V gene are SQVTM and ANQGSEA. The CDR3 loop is CSVEDSTGAEQYF. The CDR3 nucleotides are TGCAGCGTTGAAGATTCGACAGGGGCCGAGCAGTACTTC.